A single sample gave rise to the 29 T cell receptor beta chains below, sequenced in a study of blood T cells in healthy people across ages. Primers used in a second PCR of roughly 7 to 11 cycles were a sample-barcoded 5' primer and a J-beta primer mix. Each CDR3 protein is one row after TCRdb ran MiXCR on the 5' RACE reads. The sample has about 640,000 distinct CDR3 sequences, roughly three fifths seen once. The specimen sequenced was blood. These receptors were collected from a man between 60 and 70 years old in good health.

This clonotype was counted between two and nine times. The rearrangement joins TRBV20-1 to TRBJ1-6; no clear D. CDR3 length: 17 residues. CDR1 is DFQATT, CDR2 SNEGSKA, per germline (reference sequence). Trimming stripped 0 bases from V and 5 bases from J, with 17 bases between. The chain's CDR3 is CSARDEAKGPDNSPLHF. DNA for the CDR3: TGCAGTGCTAGAGATGAGGCTAAGGGCCCCGATAATTCACCCCTCCACTTT.

This clonotype was seen at least ten times. The rearrangement joins TRBV20-1 to TRBJ2-2, with D perhaps matching TRBD2 (6 bases). V was trimmed by 0 bases and J by 4 bases, leaving 15 bases between them. Germline loops: CDR1 DFQATT, CDR2 SNEGSKA (reference sequence). This CDR3 is 16 amino acids long. Here the CDR3 reads CSARDPGGKGTGELFF. The CDR3 nucleotides read TGCAGTGCTAGAGACCCCGGCGGGAAAGGCACCGGGGAGCTGTTTTTT.

J is TRBJ2-7 and V is TRBV5-1; TRBD2 might be the D (6 bases). The germline CDR1 and CDR2 sequences are SGHRS and YFSETQ. This CDR3 has 15 amino acids. Trimming left V 0 bases short and J 1 base short, with 11 bases between. The CDR3 reads CASSLEVRGSYEQYF. CDR3 nucleotides: TGCGCCAGCAGCTTGGAGGTGCGGGGATCCTACGAGCAGTACTTC.

The chain joins TRBV7-2 to TRBJ2-3, with 10 bases that match TRBD1. Germline V gives CDR1 SGHTA, CDR2 FQGNSA. The CDR3 consists of 18 residues. The junction had 10 bases not matched to a gene; V was cut back by 3 bases and J by 1 base. The CDR3: CASSFRGTGASGTDTQYF. The CDR3 DNA follows: TGTGCCAGCAGCTTCCGCGGGACAGGGGCAAGTGGCACAGATACGCAGTATTTT.

Only a few counts were recorded for this clonotype. The chain joins TRBV14 to TRBJ1-1, with TRBD1 identical over 8 bases. The CDR3 sequence is 15 residues long. Unmatched junction bases numbered 9, after V lost 5 bases and J lost 4 bases. Germline V gives CDR1 SGHDN, CDR2 FVKESK. The CDR3 coding sequence is TGTGCCAGCAGCTTCGGACAGGGCCTTGGCACTGAAGCTTTCTTT. It encodes CASSFGQGLGTEAFF.

V is TRBV27 and J is TRBJ2-7; D remains unclear. The J call is in doubt because the DNA end fits TRBJ2-5 better. Per germline, CDR1 MNHEY and CDR2 SMNVEV (reference sequence). This CDR3 region has 15 residues. The CDR3 sequence: CASGSSLRTPETQYF. The CDR3, as DNA: TGTGCCAGCGGATCCTCCCTCCGGACCCCGGAGACCCAGTACTTC.

The chain combines TRBV27 with TRBJ2-5, with 12 bases aligning to TRBD1. Germline V lookup: CDR1 MNHEY, CDR2 SMNVEV (reference sequence). The CDR3 totals 14 residues. The junction had 9 bases not matched to a gene; V was cut back by 5 bases and J by 11 bases. The CDR3 DNA reads TGTGCCAGCAGTGTAGGGACAGGGGGCCAAGAGCAGTACTTC. Amino acids: CASSVGTGGQEQYF.

The chain is built from TRBV28 and TRBJ2-5; 9 bases fit TRBD1. Trimming at V came to 4 bases and at J to 5 bases, leaving 2 bases not matched to a gene. CDR1 is MDHEN and CDR2 is SYDVKM in the germline V gene. There are 13 residues in the CDR3. The CDR3 loop reads CASSSGQGETQYF. The CDR3 DNA sequence: TGTGCCAGCAGTTCAGGACAGGGGGAGACCCAGTACTTC.

The DNA for the CDR3 is TGCAGCGTTGCCAGGGGGCGCCGGGAGACCCAGTACTTC. Its translation: CSVARGRRETQYF. The gene calls are TRBV29-1 and TRBJ2-5, with TRBD1 identical over 8 bases. Germline trimming cut 4 bases from V and 5 bases from J; bases unmatched to any gene: 6. The germline V gene encodes CDR1 SQVTM and CDR2 ANQGSEA. The CDR3 is 13 residues long.

The rearrangement uses TRBV7-9 and TRBJ2-5, with a possible D match to TRBD2 (5 bases). The V end lost 1 base, the J end lost 1 base, and 10 bases lay between the germline ends. Germline-derived CDR1 and CDR2 are SEHNR and FQNEAQ (reference sequence). The CDR3 runs to 15 residues. DNA of the CDR3: TGTGCCAGCAGCTTAGTGGAGGTTTTCCAAGAGACCCAGTACTTC. Its translation is CASSLVEVFQETQYF.

In this sample, this clonotype turned up many times. V usage is TRBV28 and J usage is TRBJ2-5; D may be TRBD1 (6 bases). Trimming stripped 3 bases from V and 10 bases from J, with 21 bases between. CDR3 length: 15 amino acids. The germline V gene encodes CDR1 MDHEN and CDR2 SYDVKM. The CDR3 region is CASSLYGTPMAYQYF. CDR3 DNA: TGTGCCAGCAGTTTGTATGGGACACCCATGGCTTACCAGTACTTC.

The genes are TRBV11-2 and TRBJ2-5; D not resolved. The CDR3 is 14 amino acids. Between the trimmed V and J ends, which lost 3 bases and 2 bases, there was a span of 10 bases. Per germline, CDR1 SGHAT and CDR2 FQNNGV. This CDR3 reads CASSLKAAQETQYF. The CDR3, as DNA: TGTGCCAGCAGCTTGAAGGCGGCTCAAGAGACCCAGTACTTC.

This clonotype has just one count. The gene calls are TRBV5-1 and TRBJ2-3; D gene unclear. V shed 2 bases and J shed 11 bases, with 12 bases lying between them. Germline CDR1 SGHRS, CDR2 YFSETQ. This CDR3 has 12 amino acids. DNA for the CDR3: TGCGCCAGCAGCTTTGATGGCAGCCTGCAGTATTTT. Translation: CASSFDGSLQYF.

In this sample, this clonotype turned up many times. In DNA, the CDR3 is TGTGCCAGCAGCAGGGGACAGGGGGAGGGGAGCAATCAGCCCCAGCATTTT. This encodes CASSRGQGEGSNQPQHF. The chain uses TRBV7-2 and TRBJ1-5; 11 bases agree with TRBD1. The CDR3 length is 17 residues. Germline trimming cut 5 bases from V and 1 base from J; bases unmatched to any gene: 7. Germline V CDR1 and CDR2: SGHTA, FQGNSA.

J is TRBJ1-2 and V is TRBV12-5, with TRBD1 as a possible D gene (5 bases). Germline V CDR1 and CDR2: LGHNT, FRNRAP. Trimming took off 5 bases at V and 8 bases at J, with 15 bases between the two ends. The CDR3 totals 13 residues. CDR3 loop: CASGVRQGLGYTF. In DNA form, the CDR3 reads TGTGCTAGTGGTGTGCGGCAGGGATTAGGCTACACCTTC.

This clonotype was seen a single time. The chain is built from TRBV12-3 or TRBV12-4 and TRBJ2-5, with 7 bases identical to TRBD1. V gave up 7 bases and J gave up 5 bases; unmatched junction bases: 13. There are 15 residues in the CDR3. This chain's CDR3 is CASKLTGVRRETQYF. DNA of the CDR3: TGTGCCAGCAAGCTTACAGGGGTCAGGCGGGAGACCCAGTACTTC.

V and J are TRBV20-1 and TRBJ2-1; TRBD2 is a possible D gene (5 bases). Germline V gene sequence: CDR1 DFQATT, CDR2 SNEGSKA (reference sequence). The CDR3 contains 15 residues. Trimming took off 1 base at V and 2 bases at J, with 12 bases between the two ends. CDR3 protein: CSARAPASPYNEQFF. CDR3 coding DNA: TGCAGTGCTAGAGCCCCGGCTAGCCCCTACAATGAGCAGTTCTTC.

This clonotype showed up just a few times. The rearrangement links TRBV28 to TRBJ2-7, with D possibly being TRBD2 (5 bases). Near its end, the DNA agrees better with TRBJ2-5, so the J call may be wrong. CDR1 MDHEN and CDR2 SYDVKM come from the germline V gene. The CDR3 has 12 residues. The CDR3 nucleotides read TGTGCCAGCAGTTTGGGGAGTGGGACCCAGTACTTC. Translated: CASSLGSGTQYF.

The gene calls are TRBV24-1 and TRBJ1-2; possibly TRBD1 for D (5 bases). Germline CDR1 and CDR2: KGHDR and SFDVKD. V was cut by 0 bases and J by 6 bases, with 10 bases left in between. This CDR3 has 14 amino acids. Here the CDR3 DNA reads TGTGCCACCAGTGATTTGCGGGGGACCAATGGCTACACCTTC. Amino acid sequence: CATSDLRGTNGYTF.

CDR3 nucleotide sequence: TGTGCCAGCAGCTTAATGCAGGGCCCTAATGAAAAACTGTTTTTT. This gives the protein CASSLMQGPNEKLFF. The chain employs TRBV7-8 and TRBJ1-4; TRBD1 might be the D (5 bases). CDR1 is SGHVS, CDR2 FQNEAQ, per germline. V lost 2 bases, J lost 3 bases, and 10 bases lay in between. The CDR3 is 15 amino acids.

There are a few counts of this clonotype. This rearrangement joins TRBV5-1 to TRBJ2-1; 13 bases agree with TRBD2. Germline CDR1 is SGHRS and CDR2 is YFSETQ. The CDR3 spans 16 residues. V gave up 5 bases and J gave up 6 bases; unmatched junction bases: 8. CDR3 coding DNA: TGCGCCAGCAGTTTACCCGGGACTAGCGGGGTCAATGAGCAGTTCTTC. Translated: CASSLPGTSGVNEQFF.

The genes are TRBV10-3 and TRBJ1-1; D not certain. This CDR3 comprises 12 residues. Germline V lookup: CDR1 ENHRY, CDR2 SYGVKD. The germline V and J ends were trimmed by 2 bases and 5 bases, with 6 bases remaining between them. For the CDR3, the DNA is TGTGCCATCAGTGAGATTGGGACTGAAGCTTTCTTT. Residues: CAISEIGTEAFF.

This clonotype was picked up many times. The chain employs TRBV11-2 and TRBJ2-5, with 7 bases fitting TRBD1. The germline V gene encodes CDR1 SGHAT and CDR2 FQNNGV. With 5 bases clipped from V and 2 bases from J, the junction kept 8 bases outside the gene matches. The CDR3 covers 15 residues. CDR3 loop: CASSIQGPPQETQYF. The CDR3 DNA reads as TGTGCCAGCAGCATACAGGGGCCCCCACAAGAGACCCAGTACTTC. The variable domain in full, completed from reference TRBV11-2 and TRBJ2-5, reads EAGVAQSPRYKIIEKRQSVAFWCNPISGHATLYWYQQILGQGPKLLIQFQNNGVVDDSQLPKDRFSAERLKGVDSTLKIQPAKLEDSAVYLCASSIQGPPQETQYFGPGTRLLVL.

The chain employs TRBV21-1 and TRBJ1-6. TRBV21-1 is a recognized pseudogene. There are 18 residues in the CDR3. CDR3 loop: CASSKVGGTSGYNSPLHF. Here the CDR3 DNA reads TGTGCCAGCAGCAAAGTTGGGGGGACCTCGGGCTATAATTCACCCCTCCACTTT.

This clonotype was seen many times. This chain joins TRBV27 and TRBJ2-5; 13 nucleotides line up with TRBD2. V was clipped by 5 bases and J by 2 bases; unmatched bases: 2. The germline V gene has CDR1 MNHEY and CDR2 SMNVEV (reference sequence). The CDR3 covers 15 residues. The CDR3 DNA is TGTGCCAGCAGTCCGACTAGCGGGGGGCAAGAGACCCAGTACTTC. It codes for CASSPTSGGQETQYF.

With respect to this clonotype: This clone may be a read error of a much larger clone one base away. The rearrangement links TRBV29-1 to TRBJ2-1; 10 bases fit TRBD2. Germline trimming cut 8 bases from V and 7 bases from J; bases unmatched to any gene: 20. This CDR3 contains 17 residues. Germline V gene lookup returns CDR1 SQVTM and CDR2 ANQGSEA. CDR3 loop: CSIAGTSEDLVGNEQFF. The CDR3 DNA follows: TGCAGCATAGCCGGGACTAGCGAAGACCTTGTGGGGAATGAGCAGTTCTTC.

The V gene is TRBV6-2 or TRBV6-3, the J gene TRBJ2-5; perhaps TRBD2 as D (6 bases). With the DNA end fitting TRBJ2-7 better, the J assignment may be wrong. The CDR3 has 14 residues. Per germline, CDR1 MNHEY and CDR2 SVGEGT. This CDR3 is CASSYPRLDLEQYF. The CDR3 DNA is TGTGCCAGCAGTTACCCCCGACTAGATCTCGAGCAGTACTTC.

The rearrangement uses TRBV6-2 or TRBV6-3 and TRBJ2-1; D is undetermined. The germline V gene has CDR1 MNHEY and CDR2 SVGEGT. The CDR3 is 18 amino acids. V was cut by 0 bases and J by 4 bases, with 19 bases left in between. CDR3 protein: CASSYSLRIRWGYNEQFF. The CDR3 nucleotides read TGTGCCAGCAGTTACTCCCTGCGTATACGTTGGGGTTACAATGAGCAGTTCTTC.

The V call is TRBV27, the J call TRBJ2-3; 7 bases map to TRBD1. Germline V gene data show CDR1 as MNHEY and CDR2 as SMNVEV (reference sequence). CDR3 length equals 14 residues. V shed 1 base and J 6 bases; nucleotides not matched to a gene: 4. This CDR3 is CASSLYRGDDTQYF. The CDR3 nucleotides read TGTGCCAGCAGTTTATACAGGGGCGATGATACGCAGTATTTT.